This TCR beta chain was documented in a study of CD8 T cells in Susac syndrome. RNA amounts of about 0.5 to 1 ug underwent reverse transcription with random hexamers. Via MiXCR, TCRdb re-called the immunoSEQ multiplex PCR reads, giving one row per CDR3 protein. This table holds roughly 180,000 distinct CDR3 sequences, approximately 95% found once. Germline-derived CDR1 and CDR2 are GTSNPN and SVGIG (reference sequence). Trimming took 0 bases from V and 0 from J, leaving 14 bases between them. The CDR3 consists of 17 residues. Sample: CD4+ T cells from PBMCs. The V gene is TRBV30, the J gene TRBJ1-4, with D uncertain. The TCR originated in a human donor in good health. Here the CDR3 reads CAWSVPLADATNEKLFF. Written as DNA, the CDR3 is TGTGCCTGGAGTGTACCCCTCGCGGATGCAACTAATGAAAAACTGTTTTTT. The whole variable domain, filled in from reference TRBV30 and TRBJ1-4, reads SQTIHQWPATLVQPVGSPLSLECTVEGTSNPNLYWYRQAAGRGLQLLFYSVGIGQISSEVPQNLSASRPQDRQFILSSKKLLLSDSGFYLCAWSVPLADATNEKLFFGSGTQLSVL.